This T cell receptor beta chain was recorded in a study of shared clonotypes between healthy human individuals. Study details: With ages of 18 to 49, the donors were a couple of women and three men. There were three CD4 naive, three CD4 memory, two CD8 naive and one CD8 memory plates per donor.

Details on this clone: Its antigen is as yet unknown.

General study points: A few donors showed sharing of approximately 4.7% of naive CD4 clonotypes.

Generated by immunoSEQ multiplex PCR, the TCRdb table keeps only in-frame clones and is missing some. The sample includes about 96,000 clones, 68% seen only once; the top ten take approximately 55%. CD8 memory cells included CD45RO+ cells plus CCR7-negative CD45RA+ TemRA cells. This TCR came from a young man in good health. The sequenced material came from memory CD8+ T cells sorted from blood. Regarding subset: CD45RO+ cells pooled with CCR7-negative TemRA cells.

Written as DNA, the CDR3 is TGTGCCAGCATCTCCGGACGGGCGAACACTGAAGCTTTCTTT. Amino acids: CASISGRANTEAFF. The rearrangement joins TRBV28 to TRBJ1-1; D is undetermined. Trimming pared 7 bases from V and 1 base from J, leaving 13 bases between. CDR1 is MDHEN, CDR2 SYDVKM, per germline. CDR3 length: 14 amino acids.